Presented here are 21 T cell receptor beta chains from one specimen sequenced in a study of blood T cells in healthy people across ages. With a J-beta primer mix and a sample-barcoded 5' primer, a second PCR ran about 6 to 11 cycles. MiXCR, applied by TCRdb to the 5' RACE reads, yields one record per CDR3 protein. The repertoire consists of roughly 1,500,000 distinct CDR3 sequences, with about 32% occurring once and the leading ten covering about 10%. Input material: blood. All receptors come from a woman aged 25-40 years in good health.

The count of this clonotype is one. The rearrangement joins TRBV7-3 to TRBJ1-1; TRBD1 matches 9 bases. The CDR3 consists of 17 residues. With V trimmed by 2 bases and J by 1 base, 8 bases remained unmatched. From germline, CDR1 is SGHTA and CDR2 FQGTGA. CDR3 loop: CASSLLPGTGRNTEAFF. Here the CDR3 DNA reads TGTGCCAGCAGCTTATTACCTGGGACAGGGAGGAACACTGAAGCTTTCTTT.

The chain carries TRBV4-2 and TRBJ1-2; D unclear. V was clipped by 0 bases and J by 3 bases, with 11 bases between them. The CDR3 runs to 15 residues. CDR1 LGHNA and CDR2 YNFKEQ come from the germline V gene. The CDR3 DNA follows: TGTGCCAGCAGCCAAGATGTAAGGGCAGACTATGGCTACACCTTC. It encodes CASSQDVRADYGYTF.

V gene TRBV7-3 combines with J gene TRBJ2-1; the D is unclear. Trimming removed 2 bases from V and 9 bases from J, with 11 bases in between. This CDR3 region has 13 residues. Germline CDR1 and CDR2: SGHTA and FQGTGA. The CDR3 sequence: CASSLLGSSEQFF. The CDR3 coding sequence is TGTGCCAGCAGCTTACTTGGAAGCAGTGAGCAGTTCTTC.

V and J are TRBV12-3 or TRBV12-4 and TRBJ2-3, with 8 nucleotides matching TRBD2. V was pared by 3 bases and J by 5 bases, with 4 bases of the junction left unmatched. This CDR3 is 14 amino acids long. CDR3 in amino acids: CASSFTGGQDTQYF. DNA for the CDR3: TGTGCCAGCAGTTTCACGGGAGGGCAAGATACGCAGTATTTT.

This clonotype has a handful of counts. CDR3: CASSQPTSGSSNEQFF. The CDR3 bases are TGCGCCAGCAGCCAACCGACTAGCGGGAGTTCCAATGAGCAGTTCTTC. The chain couples TRBV4-1 to TRBJ2-1, with TRBD2 identical over 12 bases. Trimming cost V 2 bases and J 6 bases; bases outside gene matches: 5. Germline assignment: CDR1 MGHRA and CDR2 YSYEKL. This CDR3 has 16 residues.

This clonotype was recorded a few times. This sequence joins TRBV20-1 and TRBJ2-1, with 8 positions matching TRBD1. The trim removed 3 bases at V and 2 bases at J, leaving 6 bases unmatched. Germline CDR1 is DFQATT and CDR2 is SNEGSKA (reference sequence). This CDR3 has 15 residues. In DNA form, the CDR3 reads TGCAGTGCTAGGGACAGGGAAGCCACCTACAATGAGCAGTTCTTC. Residues: CSARDREATYNEQFF.

In regard to this clonotype: This may stem from a read error, because a much larger clone lies one nucleotide away. This chain uses TRBV27 with TRBJ1-1; no clear D. From germline, CDR1 is MNHEY and CDR2 SMNVEV (reference sequence). The CDR3 contains 13 residues. V lost 5 bases and J lost 1, with 8 bases in between. CDR3 loop: CASSPATNTEAFF. CDR3 in DNA: TGTGCCAGCAGTCCCGCAACGAACACTGAAGCTTTCTTT.

V gene TRBV7-9 combines with J gene TRBJ1-1; D is possibly TRBD1 (5 bases). Germline CDR1 is SEHNR and CDR2 is FQNEAQ (reference sequence). CDR3 length: 15 amino acids. V was pared by 1 base and J by 4 bases, with 13 bases between. The DNA of the CDR3 is TGTGCCAGCAGCTTAGTAGTCGGGGGGAGCACTGAAGCTTTCTTT. It encodes CASSLVVGGSTEAFF.

The chain has TRBV7-9 and TRBJ2-1, with 9 bases aligning to TRBD2. The junction had 9 bases not matched to a gene; V was cut back by 3 bases and J by 6 bases. The germline V gene encodes CDR1 SEHNR and CDR2 FQNEAQ (reference sequence). The CDR3 is 16 residues long. The chain's CDR3 is CASSFPLAGGFNEQFF. The CDR3 nucleotides read TGTGCCAGCAGCTTCCCTCTGGCGGGAGGGTTCAATGAGCAGTTCTTC.

This clonotype was seen at least ten times. V and J are TRBV6-4 and TRBJ1-2; no reliable D call. From germline, CDR1 is MRHNA and CDR2 SNTAGT. Trimming took off 0 bases at V and 3 bases at J, with 11 bases between the two ends. CDR3 length equals 15 residues. The CDR3 region is CASSDSPSADYGYTF. In DNA, the CDR3 is TGTGCCAGCAGTGACTCCCCTTCGGCTGACTATGGCTACACCTTC.

This clonotype turned up a few times. The J gene is TRBJ2-7, the V gene TRBV27, with D possibly called TRBD1 or TRBD2 (5 bases each). This CDR3 spans 16 amino acids. The V and J ends lost 1 base and 0 bases respectively, with 13 bases between them. Germline CDR1 and CDR2: MNHEY and SMNVEV (reference sequence). For the CDR3, the DNA is TGTGCCAGCAGTTTATTCCCCCCAGGGAGCTCCTACGAGCAGTACTTC. Its protein product is CASSLFPPGSSYEQYF.

The gene calls are TRBV5-4 and TRBJ1-2, with D possibly being TRBD1 (5 bases). This CDR3 spans 16 amino acids. V lost 4 bases and J lost 3, with 19 bases in between. Germline values: CDR1 SGHNT, CDR2 YYREEE (reference sequence). The CDR3 sequence: CASSTGLRGSDYGYTF. The CDR3 DNA follows: TGTGCCAGCAGCACCGGACTCCGGGGCAGTGACTATGGCTACACCTTC.

The rearrangement links TRBV27 to TRBJ2-2; D unclear. Trimming removed 4 bases from V and 7 bases from J, with 7 bases in between. CDR1 MNHEY and CDR2 SMNVEV come from the germline V gene (reference sequence). The CDR3 loop spans 12 amino acids. CDR3 in amino acids: CASSSLGGELFF. In nucleotides, the CDR3 is TGTGCCAGCAGTTCCCTCGGCGGGGAGCTGTTTTTT.

The chain joins TRBV9 to TRBJ1-2; 7 positions agree with TRBD1. Per germline, CDR1 SGDLS and CDR2 YYNGEE. CDR3 length equals 16 residues. Trimming at V came to 4 bases and at J to 1 base, leaving 10 bases not matched to a gene. This CDR3 is CASSLDRENFNYGYTF. For the CDR3, the DNA is TGTGCCAGCAGCCTCGACAGGGAGAATTTTAACTATGGCTACACCTTC.

This clonotype was observed a handful of times. Here the CDR3 DNA reads TGCAGTGCTCACCGGACTAGCGGGGGGAGGATTCAGTACTTC. This sequence encodes CSAHRTSGGRIQYF. V usage is TRBV20-1 and J usage is TRBJ2-4; 14 nucleotides agree with TRBD2. CDR1 DFQATT and CDR2 SNEGSKA come from the germline V gene (reference sequence). Trimming removed 5 bases from V and 10 bases from J; junction bases left unmatched: 7. This CDR3 is built from 14 residues.

This clonotype was counted ten times or more. The chain joins TRBV29-1 to TRBJ2-7, with no clear D. CDR1 and CDR2 (germline): SQVTM, ANQGSEA. Trimming stripped 5 bases from V and 2 bases from J, with 10 bases between. CDR3 length: 12 residues. The CDR3 bases are TGCAGCGTTTTGGGTATTCCCTACGAGCAGTACTTC. Amino acids: CSVLGIPYEQYF.

Of note for this clonotype: Sequence at one end of the junction differs from germline and may be a read error. The chain combines TRBV11-1 with TRBJ1-2; D possibly corresponds to TRBD1 (6 bases). The CDR3 loop spans 14 amino acids. Germline lookup yields CDR1 SGHAT and CDR2 FQDESV (reference sequence). CDR3 protein: CASSVAGASYGCTF. CDR3 nucleotides: TGTGCCAGCAGCGTAGCGGGGGCGAGCTATGGCTGCACCTTC.

Here the CDR3 reads CASSEWLAEETQYF. CDR3 DNA sequence: TGTGCCAGCAGTGAATGGCTAGCGGAAGAGACCCAGTACTTC. This chain links TRBV6-1 with TRBJ2-5; 7 positions agree with TRBD2. There are 14 residues in the CDR3. CDR1 and CDR2 (germline): MNHNS, SASEGT. V was clipped by 2 bases and J by 3 bases; unmatched bases: 3.

The chain employs TRBV7-9 and TRBJ2-1; TRBD2 matches at 8 bases. CDR1 and CDR2 from the germline V gene are SEHNR and FQNEAQ (reference sequence). The CDR3 has 16 amino acids. The V and J ends lost 5 bases and 7 bases, in that order; junction bases with no gene match: 13. The CDR3 loop reads CASSRPGLAGVNEQFF. CDR3 bases: TGTGCCAGCAGCCGGCCGGGGCTAGCGGGTGTGAATGAGCAGTTCTTC.

This clonotype was found a few times. The chain links TRBV10-2 to TRBJ2-5; D remains ambiguous. Trimming took off 6 bases at V and 5 bases at J, with 10 bases between the two ends. The CDR3 has 12 residues. The V gene's germline CDR1 is WSHSY and CDR2 SAAADI. Here the CDR3 DNA reads TGCGCCAGCAGAAGCCAATCGGAGACCCAGTACTTC. Amino acids: CASRSQSETQYF.

Comment on this clonotype: Germline is not matched at one junction end, which may reflect a read error. The chain recombines TRBV6-2 or TRBV6-3 with TRBJ2-5; D not resolved. Germline values: CDR1 MNHEY, CDR2 SVGEGT. This CDR3 is 10 amino acids long. The CDR3 here is CASSRETRYF. The CDR3 coding sequence is TGTGCCAGCAGTCGAGAGACCCGGTACTTC.